The 16 T cell receptor beta chains listed next were all sequenced from one sample in a study of shared clonotypes between healthy human individuals. Some clones are missing from TCRdb's copy, which holds only in-frame ones; the method was immunoSEQ multiplex PCR. The sample has more than 400,000 clones; approximately 95% are singletons. Input material: naive CD4+ T cells sorted from blood. Subset defined: CD45RA+ positively selected. The receptors here all came from a woman aged 25 to 45 in good health.

The V and J genes are TRBV4-1 and TRBJ1-1, with 8 bases identical to TRBD1. Trimming cost V 4 bases and J 1 base; bases outside gene matches: 11. The CDR3 sequence is 17 residues long. Germline values: CDR1 MGHRA, CDR2 YSYEKL. The CDR3: CASSLVRTGYGNTEAFF. The CDR3 nucleotides read TGCGCCAGCAGCCTCGTCCGGACAGGGTACGGGAACACTGAAGCTTTCTTT.

The V gene is TRBV4-1, the J gene TRBJ2-7; 7 positions match TRBD2. V shed 4 bases, J shed 6 bases, and the junction held 6 bases outside the gene matches. The CDR3 runs to 13 residues. Germline V gives CDR1 MGHRA, CDR2 YSYEKL. CDR3 DNA sequence: TGCGCCAGCAGCCGAAGCGGGAAGGGCGAGCAGTACTTC. Protein product: CASSRSGKGEQYF.

V and J are TRBV2 and TRBJ2-7, with 9 positions matching TRBD1. CDR3 size: 16 residues. Looked up from germline, CDR1 is SNHLY and CDR2 is FYNNEI. Trimming removed 2 bases from V and 2 bases from J; junction bases left unmatched: 7. CDR3 sequence reads: CASSEFPTGGTYEQYF. The CDR3 DNA reads as TGTGCCAGCAGTGAATTTCCGACAGGGGGTACCTACGAGCAGTACTTC.

The V and J genes are TRBV28 and TRBJ2-5, with unresolved D. The CDR3 totals 14 residues. V lost 9 bases and J 8 bases, leaving 22 bases between the germline ends. Germline values: CDR1 MDHEN, CDR2 SYDVKM. The CDR3 loop is CASNPALFTPTQYF. The DNA for the CDR3 is TGTGCCAGTAACCCGGCGCTATTCACTCCTACCCAGTACTTC.

In its sample, this clone was seen once. The rearrangement links TRBV11-2 to TRBJ2-7, with D perhaps TRBD1 or TRBD2 (5 bases each). This CDR3 has 15 amino acids. With 1 base removed from V and 2 bases from J, the gap between germline ends came to 12 bases. Germline lookup yields CDR1 SGHAT and CDR2 FQNNGV. For the CDR3, the DNA is TGTGCCAGCAGCTTAGGGTGGGACGGACCCTACGAGCAGTACTTC. Residues: CASSLGWDGPYEQYF.

V is TRBV2 and J is TRBJ1-5; D gene unclear. CDR1 is SNHLY and CDR2 is FYNNEI in the germline V gene. This CDR3 has 14 amino acids. V shed 2 bases and J shed 1 base, with 6 bases lying between them. This chain's CDR3 is CASSEWGSNQPQHF. DNA of the CDR3: TGTGCCAGCAGTGAATGGGGAAGCAATCAGCCCCAGCATTTT.

The chain uses TRBV27 and TRBJ2-2; a weak D match, TRBD1 (6 bases). Germline assignment: CDR1 MNHEY and CDR2 SMNVEV (reference sequence). V shed 9 bases and J shed 5 bases, with 19 bases lying between them. The CDR3 has 15 amino acids. CDR3 sequence: CASRDTLLYTGELFF. CDR3 nucleotide sequence: TGTGCCAGTCGGGACACACTTCTCTATACCGGGGAGCTGTTTTTT.

The chain uses TRBV28 and TRBJ1-5; the D is unclear. CDR3 length: 14 amino acids. The germline V gene has CDR1 MDHEN and CDR2 SYDVKM. Trimming shortened V by 3 bases and J by 4 bases, and 10 bases separated the two germline ends. The CDR3 loop reads CASSFSNGNQPQHF. The CDR3 DNA sequence: TGTGCCAGCAGTTTCTCCAACGGTAATCAGCCCCAGCATTTT.

The V and J genes are TRBV19 and TRBJ1-1; D unclear. V was trimmed by 3 bases and J by 6 bases, leaving 14 bases between them. The CDR3 has 14 residues. Germline CDR1 and CDR2: LNHDA and SQIVND (reference sequence). The CDR3 region has the DNA TGTGCCAGTAGTATTTTTGGGGTTCGCGCTGAAGCTTTCTTT. This gives the protein CASSIFGVRAEAFF.

J is TRBJ2-7 and V is TRBV5-5, with D possibly being TRBD2 (6 bases). V shed 4 bases and J shed 0 bases, with 14 bases lying between them. CDR1 is SGHKS and CDR2 is YYEKEE in the germline V gene (reference sequence). The CDR3 is made up of 15 amino acids. The CDR3 bases are TGTGCCAGCAGCCAAGGCGGGGACGGCTCCTACGAGCAGTACTTC. This encodes CASSQGGDGSYEQYF.

CDR3 region: CASSYGTSYEQYF. For the CDR3, the DNA is TGTGCCAGCTCGTATGGGACCAGCTACGAGCAGTACTTC. The chain recombines TRBV18 with TRBJ2-7; D possibly matches TRBD1 or TRBD2 (5 bases each). The CDR3 runs to 13 residues. Deletions cut 6 bases from V and 3 bases from J, with 12 bases between. The germline V gene has CDR1 KGHSH and CDR2 LQKENI.

This clone came up once. Within the sample, other DNA sequences also encode this same CDR3. V gene TRBV20-1 combines with J gene TRBJ2-3; D is ambiguous. The CDR3 contains 11 residues. Trimming shortened V by 0 bases and J by 6 bases, and 4 bases separated the two germline ends. Per the germline V gene, CDR1 is DFQATT and CDR2 is SNEGSKA (reference sequence). DNA for the CDR3: TGCAGTGCTAGAGAAGCGGATACGCAGTATTTT. Its protein is CSAREADTQYF.

This sequence joins TRBV5-6 and TRBJ2-7, with 8 bases aligning to TRBD1. The junction had 9 bases not matched to a gene; V was cut back by 4 bases and J by 3 bases. The length of the CDR3 is 15 residues. The germline CDR1 and CDR2 sequences are SGHDT and YYEEEE. The CDR3 bases are TGTGCCAGCAGCACCCGGACAGGGTTAATCTACGAGCAGTACTTC. Protein sequence: CASSTRTGLIYEQYF.

The chain is built from TRBV7-8 and TRBJ1-1; D might be TRBD1 (6 bases). Germline CDR1 and CDR2: SGHVS and FQNEAQ. V shed 6 bases and J shed 4 bases, with 24 bases lying between them. The CDR3 has 17 residues. This CDR3 is CASRRVQGRSMGTEAFF. CDR3 nucleotide sequence: TGTGCCAGCAGACGAGTACAGGGTCGGTCGATGGGCACTGAAGCTTTCTTT.

The CDR3 DNA reads as TGTGCCAGCAGTTTTCGACTAGGGCGTTCTGAGCAGTTCTTC. As protein: CASSFRLGRSEQFF. The chain recombines TRBV28 with TRBJ2-1; maybe TRBD2 (6 bases). This CDR3 has 14 residues. Germline V gene data show CDR1 as MDHEN and CDR2 as SYDVKM. V was pared by 3 bases and J by 9 bases, with 15 bases between.

The V gene is TRBV28, the J gene TRBJ2-5; the D gene is possibly TRBD1 (5 bases). The J call may be wrong; the DNA end is better matched by TRBJ2-7. Germline CDR1 is MDHEN and CDR2 is SYDVKM. The CDR3 is 13 amino acids. In DNA, the CDR3 is TGTGCCAGCACCTGGGGCTACTCCTACGAGCAGTACTTC. Residues: CASTWGYSYEQYF.